What follows describes a single T cell receptor beta chain. This clonotype was seen at least ten times. No antigen is known for it. Germline is not matched at one junction end, which may reflect a read error. The sample originates from a study of T cells in Graves' hyperthyroidism and ophthalmopathy (dated by TCRdb to the late 2010s). About the full investigation: Peripheral blood samples were taken at the time of initial diagnosis, prior to any treatment. A discovery cohort of approximately 100 patients, roughly 45 with Graves' ophthalmopathy and approximately 60 with stable Graves' hyperthyroidism, was used to find distinguishing TCR V-J signatures. An independent validation cohort of 18 to 20 hyperthyroidism patients and about 16 patients who later progressed to ophthalmopathy tested prospective prediction of ophthalmopathy. The 95 to 100 discovery patients were randomly divided into training and test sets at a 7:3 ratio. Thyroid tissue and blood T-cell repertoires from six or seven Graves' hyperthyroidism patients were also compared in the study. After sampling, hyperthyroidism patients received methimazole starting at 30 mg daily, and ophthalmopathy patients received high-dose intravenous methylprednisolone. According to the paper, TCR Vbeta CDR3 sequencing was carried out on roughly 130 peripheral blood samples, which came from some 41 ophthalmopathy, roughly 75 hyperthyroidism and roughly 17 progressor patients. Results the study describes overall, beyond this receptor: Ophthalmopathy was separated from stable hyperthyroidism by a 13 V-J signature model, with 85% to 90% sensitivity and 81% to 82% specificity obtained in cross-validation and 80%/75% obtained in testing. During validation, the model predicted progression to ophthalmopathy a median of approximately 7 months ahead of onset, with around 70% sensitivity and 72.22% specificity. Sample size was not statistically predetermined, and investigators were not blinded to group allocation. Most expanded thyroid clonotypes (frequency above 0.001) were also detected in blood, a finding suggesting that blood repertoires may reflect thyroid immune responses.

CDR1 and CDR2 are read off the germline V gene as SGHRS and YFSETQ. From the cysteine through the phenylalanine, the CDR3 covers 14 amino acids. The kept DNA is CDR3 alone, 42 bases in frame from the first base. TCR beta CDR3 regions were amplified from RNA transcripts. The TCR CDR3 was subjected to a first round of RT-PCR using the HTBI primer set and the Qiagen OneStep RT-PCR kit. Libraries were constructed in a second round of multiplex PCR, after which size selection and purification were carried out. Libraries were sequenced paired-end with 100 bp reads on an Illumina HiSeq2000. On the study's bioinformatics: SOAPnuke was used to process the raw data, with reads discarded if the reads contained adapters or uncalled bases, had a mean Phred below 15, or lacked an exact constant-primer or identifier match. COPE v1.2.5 was used to merge the high-quality paired reads, and each unique nucleotide sequence was defined as a clonotype. Clonotypes were aligned to IMGT TRBV, TRBD and TRBJ reference segments using MiTCR v1.1. Analysis was restricted to V-J combinations with a frequency above 0.0001, which covered 99% to 99.2% of repertoires. A TCS score was defined as the ratio of F50 (clonal expansion) to E x V (chaos), with BLOSUM62-based TCRdist applied between CDR3 peptides within each V-J. Welch's t-statistics and random forest reduced roughly 500 V-J features to 10 to 15, which were used in a naive Bayes classifier (R e1071). Using fastp trimming at Q25 and MiXCR clonotype assembly, TCRdb reanalyzed the public sequencing data and kept in-frame beta chains. All rows with the same CDR3 protein become a single entry with the most common DNA and genes. Clone size and V and J calls follow TCRdb, not the original study. The sample includes 500,000 to 600,000 distinct CDR3 sequences, with about 20% observed a single time. The top ten constitute less than 55% of the sample.

In the ophthalmopathy patients, disease was moderately to severely active, with a Clinical Activity Score of 3 or more, a NOSPECS grade of 4 or more, and a duration of less than 3 months. Any patient with an uncontrolled infection, another autoimmune disease, pregnancy or lactation was excluded. Diagnoses relied on clinical symptoms, serum thyroxine and TRAb, thyroid ultrasound and orbital computed tomography. Ficoll-Paque density gradient centrifugation was used to isolate PBMCs from 8.5 to 10 ml of fresh peripheral blood. Total RNA was extracted using Trizol reagent, and RNA quality was assessed on an Agilent 2100 Bioanalyzer.

The sequence was obtained from a man aged 35 to 55 with Graves' ophthalmopathy. The sample comprised blood. The receptor chain draws on TRBV5-1 and TRBJ2-3; a weak D assignment points to TRBD2 (6 bases agree). CDR3 sequence: CASSPGTGTDTQYF. Read as DNA, the sequence is TGTGCCAGCAGCCCAGGGACTGGCACAGATACGCAGTATTTT.